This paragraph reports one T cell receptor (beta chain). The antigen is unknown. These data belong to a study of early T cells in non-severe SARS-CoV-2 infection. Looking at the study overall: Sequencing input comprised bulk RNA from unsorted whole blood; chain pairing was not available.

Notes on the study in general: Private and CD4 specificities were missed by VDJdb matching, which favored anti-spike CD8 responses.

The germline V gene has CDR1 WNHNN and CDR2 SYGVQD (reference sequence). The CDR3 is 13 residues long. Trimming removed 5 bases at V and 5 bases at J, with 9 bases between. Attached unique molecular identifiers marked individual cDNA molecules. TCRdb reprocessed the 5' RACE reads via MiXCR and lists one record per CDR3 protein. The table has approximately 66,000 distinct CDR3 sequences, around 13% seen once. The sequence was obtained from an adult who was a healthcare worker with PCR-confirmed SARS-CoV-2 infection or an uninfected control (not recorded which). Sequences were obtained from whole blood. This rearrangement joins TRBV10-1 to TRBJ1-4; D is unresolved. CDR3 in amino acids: CASSRKVNEKLFF. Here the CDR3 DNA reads TGCGCCAGCAGTCGGAAAGTAAATGAAAAACTGTTTTTT.